The 19 T cell receptor beta chains reported below all come from one sample, sequenced in a study of blood T cell repertoires in COVID-19. Repertoires were generated with immunoSEQ multiplex PCR, while TCRdb's copy carries only in-frame clones and drops some. This table holds hundreds of thousands of clones, around 87% found once. The sample was peripheral blood. The source of these receptors is a woman aged 40 to 55 who had recovered from COVID-19.

The chain joins TRBV29-1 to TRBJ2-5; possible D gene TRBD2, 7 bases. This CDR3 is 12 amino acids long. Germline V lookup: CDR1 SQVTM, CDR2 ANQGSEA. V lost 7 bases to trimming and J lost 6 bases, with 15 bases between them. The CDR3 is CSAGGAPQTQYF. CDR3 nucleotide sequence: TGCAGCGCTGGGGGGGCCCCCCAGACCCAGTACTTC.

The chain carries TRBV9 and TRBJ1-1; D remains unclear. In germline, CDR1 is SGDLS, CDR2 YYNGEE. The CDR3 runs to 14 residues. The V end was cut by 2 bases, the J end by 1 base, with 9 bases between. CDR3 amino acids: CASSVGVPNTEAFF. CDR3 DNA: TGTGCCAGCAGCGTGGGAGTTCCGAACACTGAAGCTTTCTTT.

The chain is built from TRBV9 and TRBJ1-1, with D possibly matching TRBD1 (6 bases). The CDR3 consists of 15 residues. V was cut by 4 bases and J by 7 bases, with 20 bases left in between. Germline V lookup: CDR1 SGDLS, CDR2 YYNGEE. The CDR3 region is CASSPRGGRGFEAFF. Here the CDR3 DNA reads TGTGCCAGCAGCCCGCGGGGGGGCAGGGGTTTTGAAGCTTTCTTT.

The rearrangement links TRBV9 to TRBJ1-1, with 8 bases fitting TRBD1. V was pared by 0 bases and J by 3 bases, with 10 bases of the junction left unmatched. In germline, CDR1 is SGDLS, CDR2 YYNGEE. There are 17 residues in the CDR3. CDR3 amino acids: CASSVGVQGGMDTEAFF. In DNA form, the CDR3 reads TGTGCCAGCAGCGTAGGGGTACAGGGGGGCATGGACACTGAAGCTTTCTTT.

V and J are TRBV19 and TRBJ1-6, with TRBD1 matching over 7 bases. J gave up 0 bases and V 4 bases, and 6 bases lay outside the gene matches. Germline V gene data show CDR1 as LNHDA and CDR2 as SQIVND (reference sequence). CDR3 length: 17 amino acids. CDR3: CASSTRGGSSYNSPLHF. In nucleotides, the CDR3 is TGTGCCAGTAGTACCCGAGGGGGCAGCTCCTATAATTCACCCCTCCACTTT.

The chain combines TRBV4-3 with TRBJ2-3; a weak D match, TRBD2 (6 bases). The CDR3 spans 17 residues. Germline V gives CDR1 LGHNA, CDR2 YSLEER. V was shortened by 1 base and J by 3 bases, with 17 bases between the two germline ends. CDR3 loop: CASSQGDILGGTDTQYF. In DNA form, the CDR3 reads TGCGCCAGCAGCCAAGGAGACATCCTGGGGGGTACAGATACGCAGTATTTT.

This clone was recorded only once. V gene TRBV6-2 or TRBV6-3 combines with J gene TRBJ2-2; TRBD1 might be the D (5 bases). The germline CDR1 and CDR2 sequences are MNHEY and SVGEGT. This CDR3 is 16 amino acids long. Between the trimmed V and J ends, which lost 5 bases and 6 bases, there was a span of 19 bases. CDR3: CASSTLAGYVPGELFF. DNA for the CDR3: TGTGCCAGCAGTACCTTGGCAGGGTATGTTCCCGGGGAGCTGTTTTTT.

The J gene is TRBJ2-7, the V gene TRBV5-1; 8 bases align to TRBD1. The CDR3 contains 15 residues. Looked up from germline, CDR1 is SGHRS and CDR2 is YFSETQ. After removal of 4 bases from V and 3 bases from J, the junction contained 9 bases not matched to a gene. CDR3 amino acids: CASSEGTGNFYEQYF. In nucleotides, the CDR3 is TGCGCCAGCAGCGAGGGGACAGGAAACTTCTACGAGCAGTACTTC.

This clone was seen once. The V gene is TRBV29-1, the J gene TRBJ2-5, with D possibly being TRBD2 (5 bases). The V and J ends lost 2 bases and 2 bases respectively, with 6 bases between them. The V gene's germline CDR1 is SQVTM and CDR2 ANQGSEA. This CDR3 contains 12 residues. The CDR3 reads CSVEKRQETQYF. CDR3 in DNA: TGCAGCGTTGAAAAGCGGCAAGAGACCCAGTACTTC. The full variable domain, its missing parts supplied by reference TRBV29-1 and TRBJ2-5, is SAVISQKPSRDICQRGTSLTIQCQVDSQVTMMFWYRQQPGQSLTLIATANQGSEATYESGFVIDKFPISRPNLTFSTLTVSNMSPEDSSIYLCSVEKRQETQYFGPGTRLLVL.

This clone occurred a few times. CDR3 nucleotides: TGTGCCAGCAGTGTGATACCGGGTGAAGCTTTCTTT. Protein product: CASSVIPGEAFF. This rearrangement joins TRBV2 to TRBJ1-1, with D unresolved. Trimming pared 4 bases from V and 7 bases from J, leaving 10 bases between. CDR1 is SNHLY, CDR2 FYNNEI, per germline. The CDR3 is 12 amino acids.

The CDR3 spells CSARDRGAFF. CDR3 nucleotide sequence: TGCAGTGCTAGGGACAGGGGCGCTTTCTTT. The genes are TRBV20-1 and TRBJ1-1; TRBD1 agrees at 9 bases. J was trimmed by 11 bases and V by 3 bases; bases with no gene match: 1. Germline V gene lookup returns CDR1 DFQATT and CDR2 SNEGSKA (reference sequence). CDR3 length equals 10 residues.

The rearrangement links TRBV19 to TRBJ1-1; D call uncertain. Germline CDR1 reads LNHDA; CDR2 reads SQIVND (reference sequence). The CDR3 has 14 amino acids. Deletions cut 6 bases from V and 5 bases from J, with 16 bases between. CDR3 coding DNA: TGTGCCAGTAGGGTACCATACGGGAGAACTGAAGCTTTCTTT. The encoded protein is CASRVPYGRTEAFF.

The chain has TRBV5-6 and TRBJ1-1, with D possibly matching TRBD1 (5 bases). This CDR3 comprises 14 residues. Trimming pared 3 bases from V and 6 bases from J, leaving 15 bases between. Germline V gene lookup returns CDR1 SGHDT and CDR2 YYEEEE. The chain's CDR3 is CASSWGRVYPEAFF. The CDR3, as DNA: TGTGCCAGCAGCTGGGGCAGGGTCTATCCTGAAGCTTTCTTT.

This sequence joins TRBV7-9 and TRBJ1-2, with D hard to call. The V and J ends lost 5 bases and 4 bases respectively, with 17 bases between them. CDR3 length: 15 amino acids. Germline CDR1 SEHNR, CDR2 FQNEAQ (reference sequence). Written as DNA, the CDR3 is TGTGCCAGCAGCCGGGCCGAGGGCAGATTCTATGGCTACACCTTC. Translating it yields CASSRAEGRFYGYTF.

This chain links TRBV7-9 with TRBJ1-5; 9 bases fit TRBD1. Germline CDR1 is SEHNR and CDR2 is FQNEAQ (reference sequence). Trimming removed 3 bases from V and 10 bases from J; junction bases left unmatched: 10. The CDR3 sequence is 15 residues long. CDR3: CASSLEGQGSSPQHF. CDR3 DNA sequence: TGTGCCAGCAGCTTGGAGGGACAGGGATCATCCCCCCAGCATTTT.

This clone was counted between two and nine times. The V gene is TRBV6-4, the J gene TRBJ1-2, with 7 bases identical to TRBD1. The germline V gene has CDR1 MRHNA and CDR2 SNTAGT. V was clipped by 5 bases and J by 4 bases; unmatched bases: 7. This CDR3 is 14 amino acids long. The CDR3, as DNA: TGTGCCAGCAGTTCTGACAGGGCTGGCTATGGCTACACCTTC. Amino acids: CASSSDRAGYGYTF.

This chain joins TRBV7-9 and TRBJ1-2; D is unclear. Trimming removed 3 bases from V and 5 bases from J, with 10 bases in between. Germline lookup yields CDR1 SEHNR and CDR2 FQNEAQ (reference sequence). The CDR3 runs to 13 residues. CDR3 loop: CASSLFVAYGYTF. The CDR3 bases are TGTGCCAGCAGCTTGTTCGTAGCGTATGGCTACACCTTC.

The V call is TRBV9, the J call TRBJ2-3; D is perhaps TRBD1 (6 bases). Germline V lookup: CDR1 SGDLS, CDR2 YYNGEE. Trimming stripped 3 bases from V and 2 bases from J, with 10 bases between. The CDR3 has 14 amino acids. The CDR3 DNA sequence: TGTGCCAGCAGCGCGCACAGGGTCACAGATACGCAGTATTTT. Translating gives CASSAHRVTDTQYF.

The gene calls are TRBV19 and TRBJ1-4; 9 bases line up with TRBD1. The CDR3 sequence is 16 residues long. V dropped 4 bases and J dropped 6; count of bases not matched to a gene: 9. Germline CDR1 reads LNHDA; CDR2 reads SQIVND (reference sequence). CDR3 sequence reads: CASSTQQGATDEKLFF. CDR3 DNA: TGTGCCAGTAGTACTCAACAGGGGGCTACGGATGAAAAACTGTTTTTT.